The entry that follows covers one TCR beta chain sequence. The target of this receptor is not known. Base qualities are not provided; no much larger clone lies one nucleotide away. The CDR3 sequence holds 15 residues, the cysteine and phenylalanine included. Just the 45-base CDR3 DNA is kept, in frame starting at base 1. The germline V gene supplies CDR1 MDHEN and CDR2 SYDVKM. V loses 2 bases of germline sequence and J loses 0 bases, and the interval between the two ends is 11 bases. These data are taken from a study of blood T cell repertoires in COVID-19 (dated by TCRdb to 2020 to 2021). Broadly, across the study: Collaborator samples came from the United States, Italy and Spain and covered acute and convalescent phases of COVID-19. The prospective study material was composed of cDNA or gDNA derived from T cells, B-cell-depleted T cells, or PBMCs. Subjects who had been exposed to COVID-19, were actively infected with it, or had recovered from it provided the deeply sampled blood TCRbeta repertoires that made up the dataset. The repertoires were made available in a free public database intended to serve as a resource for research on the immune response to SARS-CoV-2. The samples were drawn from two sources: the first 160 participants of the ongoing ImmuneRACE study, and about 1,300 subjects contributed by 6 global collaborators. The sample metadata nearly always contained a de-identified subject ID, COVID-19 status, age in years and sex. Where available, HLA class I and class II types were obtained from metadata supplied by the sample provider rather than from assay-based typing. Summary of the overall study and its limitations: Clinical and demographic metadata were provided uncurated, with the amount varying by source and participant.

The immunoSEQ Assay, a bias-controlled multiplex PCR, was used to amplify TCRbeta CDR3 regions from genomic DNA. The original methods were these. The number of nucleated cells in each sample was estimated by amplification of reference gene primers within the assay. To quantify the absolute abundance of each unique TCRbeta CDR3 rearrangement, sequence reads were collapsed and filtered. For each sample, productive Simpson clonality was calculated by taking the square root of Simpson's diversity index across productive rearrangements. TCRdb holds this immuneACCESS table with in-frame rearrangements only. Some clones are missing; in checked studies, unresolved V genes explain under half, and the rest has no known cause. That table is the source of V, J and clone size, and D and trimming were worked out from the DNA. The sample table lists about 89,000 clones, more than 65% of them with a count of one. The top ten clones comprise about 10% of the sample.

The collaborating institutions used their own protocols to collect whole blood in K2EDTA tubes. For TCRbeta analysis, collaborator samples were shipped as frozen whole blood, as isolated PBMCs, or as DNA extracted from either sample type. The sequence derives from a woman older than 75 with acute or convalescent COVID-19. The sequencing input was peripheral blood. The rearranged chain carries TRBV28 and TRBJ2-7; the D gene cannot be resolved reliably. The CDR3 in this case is CASSLVGTFSYEQYF. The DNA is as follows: TGTGCCAGCAGTTTAGTGGGCACCTTCTCCTACGAGCAGTACTTC.